Below are 8 T cell receptor beta chains sequenced from a single sample in a study of vaccination and CD4 T cells after COVID-19. Treatment specified: roughly 11-day PBMC culture with coronavirus spike peptide pools or control peptides (ViraFEST assay). The Oncomine TCR Beta short-read assay generated sequence data from the DNA of cultured CD4+ T cells. TCRdb independently ran MiXCR on the PCR reads; one entry per CDR3 protein. The profile shows 2,500 to 3,500 distinct CDR3 sequences, around four fifths of them singletons. These TCRs' antigens remain unknown. Input material: CD4+ T cells from blood, cultured in vitro. These receptors were taken from a human donor who had recovered from COVID-19.

The J gene is TRBJ2-7, the V gene TRBV20-1; 9 bases fit TRBD1. The CDR3 runs to 15 residues. Unmatched junction bases numbered 5, after V lost 0 bases and J lost 2 bases. The germline V gene encodes CDR1 DFQATT and CDR2 SNEGSKA (reference sequence). The CDR3 region is CSARDGGQGPYEQYF. DNA of the CDR3: TGCAGTGCTAGAGATGGGGGACAGGGACCCTACGAGCAGTACTTC.

A remark on this clonotype: One end of the junction fails to match germline, which may point to a read error. The genes are TRBV10-3 and TRBJ1-2, with TRBD1 matching 9 bases. The CDR3 length is 13 residues. Germline assignment: CDR1 ENHRY and CDR2 SYGVKD. The CDR3 is CASSETGGYGYTF. CDR3 nucleotide sequence: TGTGCCAGCAGTGAGACAGGGGGGTATGGCTACACCTTC.

CDR3 loop: CSAPRGGTEAFF. The DNA of the CDR3 is TGCAGTGCCCCCCGCGGGGGGACTGAAGCTTTCTTT. The V and J genes are TRBV20-1 and TRBJ1-1; D perhaps matches TRBD1 (5 bases). The germline V gene encodes CDR1 DFQATT and CDR2 SNEGSKA (reference sequence). This CDR3 has 12 residues. V was shortened by 6 bases and J by 5 bases, with 13 bases between the two germline ends.

This sequence joins TRBV27 and TRBJ1-2, with TRBD1 identical over 7 bases. The CDR3 runs to 13 residues. Germline CDR1 MNHEY, CDR2 SMNVEV (reference sequence). The ends lost 4 bases at V and 8 bases at J; junction bases unmatched: 7. CDR3 amino acids: CASSSSTGRGYTF. CDR3 in DNA: TGTGCCAGCAGTTCCTCGACAGGGAGGGGCTACACCTTC.

This chain links TRBV24-1 with TRBJ2-3; 16 nucleotides line up with TRBD2. From germline, CDR1 is KGHDR and CDR2 SFDVKD. Trimming cost V 1 base and J 2 bases; bases outside gene matches: 5. This CDR3 has 19 amino acids. The CDR3 here is CATSDLGTSGGVYTDTQYF. The CDR3 DNA is TGTGCCACCAGTGATTTAGGGACTAGCGGGGGGGTATACACAGATACGCAGTATTTT.

Only a few counts were recorded for this clonotype. The chain carries TRBV25-1 and TRBJ2-7, with 10 bases fitting TRBD1. CDR1 and CDR2 from the germline V gene are MGHDK and SYGVNS. CDR3 length: 17 amino acids. J was trimmed by 2 bases and V by 3 bases; bases with no gene match: 10. The CDR3 nucleotides are TGTGCCAGCAGTGATACGACGGGACAGGGGACTACCTACGAGCAGTACTTC. Residues: CASSDTTGQGTTYEQYF.

The chain is built from TRBV6-1 and TRBJ2-2, with 8 positions matching TRBD2. With V trimmed by 6 bases and J by 4 bases, 13 bases remained unmatched. The length of the CDR3 is 17 residues. Germline values: CDR1 MNHNS, CDR2 SASEGT. The CDR3 loop reads CASRRGGGGTITGELFF. In DNA form, the CDR3 reads TGTGCCAGCAGGAGAGGTGGCGGGGGGACCATCACCGGGGAGCTGTTTTTT.

This clonotype was picked up a small number of times. The chain combines TRBV6-2 or TRBV6-3 with TRBJ1-2, with D maybe TRBD1 (5 bases). CDR1 MNHEY and CDR2 SVGEGT come from the germline V gene. The CDR3 sequence is 14 residues long. Trimming took 0 bases from V and 8 from J, leaving 13 bases between them. The DNA for the CDR3 is TGTGCCAGCAGTTACTCGGGTTATCGGGGCGGCTACACCTTC. It codes for CASSYSGYRGGYTF.